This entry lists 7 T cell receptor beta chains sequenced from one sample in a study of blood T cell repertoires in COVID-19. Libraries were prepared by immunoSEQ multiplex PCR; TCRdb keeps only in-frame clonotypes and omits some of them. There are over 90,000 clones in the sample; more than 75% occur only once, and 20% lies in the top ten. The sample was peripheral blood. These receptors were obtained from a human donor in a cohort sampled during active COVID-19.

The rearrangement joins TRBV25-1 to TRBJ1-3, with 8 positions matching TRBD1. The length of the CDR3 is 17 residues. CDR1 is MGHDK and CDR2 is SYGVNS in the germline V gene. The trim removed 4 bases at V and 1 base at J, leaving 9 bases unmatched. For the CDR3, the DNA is TGTGCCAGCAGTGTACCTCATGGACAGGGATCTGGAAACACCATATATTTT. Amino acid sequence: CASSVPHGQGSGNTIYF.

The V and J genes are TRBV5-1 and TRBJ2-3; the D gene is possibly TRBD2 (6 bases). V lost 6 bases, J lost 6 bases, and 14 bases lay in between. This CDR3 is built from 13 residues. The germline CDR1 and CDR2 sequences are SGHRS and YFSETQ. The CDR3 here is CASNPSAGDTQYF. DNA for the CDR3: TGCGCCAGCAACCCCTCGGCGGGGGATACGCAGTATTTT.

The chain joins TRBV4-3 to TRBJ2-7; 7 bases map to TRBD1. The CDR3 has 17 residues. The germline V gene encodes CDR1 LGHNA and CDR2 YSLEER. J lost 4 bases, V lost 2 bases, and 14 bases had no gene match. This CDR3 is CASSQQHRGPPGYEQYF. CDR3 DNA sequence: TGCGCCAGCAGCCAACAACACAGGGGTCCCCCCGGGTACGAGCAGTACTTC.

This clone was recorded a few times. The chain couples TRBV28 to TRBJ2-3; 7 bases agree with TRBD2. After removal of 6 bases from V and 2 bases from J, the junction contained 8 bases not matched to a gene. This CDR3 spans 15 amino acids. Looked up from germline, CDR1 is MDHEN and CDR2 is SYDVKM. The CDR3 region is CASRGSGGPTDTQYF. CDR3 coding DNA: TGTGCCAGCAGGGGGTCGGGAGGCCCCACAGATACGCAGTATTTT.

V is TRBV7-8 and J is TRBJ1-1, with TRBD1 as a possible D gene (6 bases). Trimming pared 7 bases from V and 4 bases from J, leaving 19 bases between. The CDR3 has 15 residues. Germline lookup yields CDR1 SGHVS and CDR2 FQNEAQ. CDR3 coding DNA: TGTGCCAGCACCTCCTCAGGGGCCTTGGGCACTGAAGCTTTCTTT. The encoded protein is CASTSSGALGTEAFF.

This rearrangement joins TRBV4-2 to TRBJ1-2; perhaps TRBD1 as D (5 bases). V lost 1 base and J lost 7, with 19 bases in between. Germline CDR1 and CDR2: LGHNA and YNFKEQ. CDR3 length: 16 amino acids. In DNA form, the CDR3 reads TGTGCCAGCAGCCAAGGTAGTCAGGGTTTCCAAAGTGGCTACACCTTC. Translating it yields CASSQGSQGFQSGYTF.

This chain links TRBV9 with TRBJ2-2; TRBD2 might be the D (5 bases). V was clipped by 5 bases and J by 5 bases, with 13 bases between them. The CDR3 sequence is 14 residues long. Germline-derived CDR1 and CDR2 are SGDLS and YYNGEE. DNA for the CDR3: TGTGCCAGCAGGAACGGGATGGGTACCGGGGAGCTGTTTTTT. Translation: CASRNGMGTGELFF.